The clone carrying this TCR beta chain was detected once. What it binds is not known. This entry belongs to a study of cytomegalovirus exposure and HLA in healthy donors. Study outcomes and limitations: Excluded were some V segments that proved indistinguishable, including TRBV6-2 and TRBV6-3. In all likelihood, a cluster of highly shared sequence variants was a sequencing artifact. Presence/absence analyses assumed roughly uniform sequencing depth across donors, which may not hold.

The length of the CDR3 is 16 residues. CDR1 LNHDA and CDR2 SQIVND come from the germline V gene (reference sequence). The ends lost 0 bases at V and 1 base at J; junction bases unmatched: 2. All donors participated as healthy donors of bone marrow. The PCR was carried out with 60 Vbeta primers and 13 Jbeta primers. Assay used: immunoSEQ multiplex PCR; TCRdb lists only in-frame clones, some missing. The sample lists roughly 140,000 clones; less than 65% were seen once. The chain carries TRBV19 and TRBJ2-1, with TRBD2 matching 8 bases. This TCR came from a woman aged 25 to 45 in good health and CMV-seropositive. Sequenced input: PBMCs. CDR3 loop: CASSIEGGGSYNEQFF. CDR3 bases: TGTGCCAGTAGTATAGAGGGCGGGGGGTCCTACAATGAGCAGTTCTTC.